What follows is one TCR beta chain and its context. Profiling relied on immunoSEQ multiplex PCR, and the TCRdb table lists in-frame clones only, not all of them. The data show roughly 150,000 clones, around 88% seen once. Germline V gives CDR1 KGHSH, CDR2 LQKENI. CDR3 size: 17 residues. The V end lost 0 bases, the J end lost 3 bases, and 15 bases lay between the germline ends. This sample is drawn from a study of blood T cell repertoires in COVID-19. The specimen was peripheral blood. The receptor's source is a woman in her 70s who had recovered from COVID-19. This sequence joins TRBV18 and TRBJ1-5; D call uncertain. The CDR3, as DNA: TGTGCCAGCTCACCACCGGGCGGGAACCACGTCAATCAGCCCCAGCATTTT. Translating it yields CASSPPGGNHVNQPQHF.